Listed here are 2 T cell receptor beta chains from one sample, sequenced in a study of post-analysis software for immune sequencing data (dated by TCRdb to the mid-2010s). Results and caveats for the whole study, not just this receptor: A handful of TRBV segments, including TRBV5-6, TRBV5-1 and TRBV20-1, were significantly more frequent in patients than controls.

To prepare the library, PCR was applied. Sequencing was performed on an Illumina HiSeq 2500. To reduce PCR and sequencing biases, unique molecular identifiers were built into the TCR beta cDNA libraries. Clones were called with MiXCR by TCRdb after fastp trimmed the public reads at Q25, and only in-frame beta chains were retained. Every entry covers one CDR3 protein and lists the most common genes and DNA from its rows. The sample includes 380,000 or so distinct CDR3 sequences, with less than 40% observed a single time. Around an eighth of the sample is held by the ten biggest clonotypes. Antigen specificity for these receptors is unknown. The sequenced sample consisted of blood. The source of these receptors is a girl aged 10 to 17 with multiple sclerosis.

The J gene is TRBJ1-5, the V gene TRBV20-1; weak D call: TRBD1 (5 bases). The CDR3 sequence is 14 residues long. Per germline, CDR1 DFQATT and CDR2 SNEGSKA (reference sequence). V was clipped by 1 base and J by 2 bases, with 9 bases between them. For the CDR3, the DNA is TGCAGTGCTAGAGGGTCGACAGGCAATCAGCCCCAGCATTTT. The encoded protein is CSARGSTGNQPQHF.

The CDR3 sequence: CASSFVTEAFF. DNA for the CDR3: TGTGCCAGCAGTTTCGTCACTGAAGCTTTCTTT. The rearrangement links TRBV7-9 to TRBJ1-1; no clear D gene. V was trimmed by 6 bases and J by 4 bases, leaving 6 bases between them. The germline CDR1 and CDR2 sequences are SEHNR and FQNEAQ (reference sequence). This CDR3 has 11 residues. Together with reference TRBV7-9 and TRBJ1-1, the CDR3 gives the full variable domain: DTGVSQNPRHKITKRGQNVTFRCDPISEHNRLYWYRQTLGQGPEFLTYFQNEAQLEKSRLLSDRFSAERPKGSFSTLEIQRTEQGDSAMYLCASSFVTEAFFGQGTRLTVV.